The 14 T cell receptor beta chains given below trace back to one sample, sequenced in a study of cytomegalovirus exposure and HLA in healthy donors. The PCR had 60 Vbeta and 13 Jbeta primers. Using immunoSEQ multiplex PCR, the repertoire was profiled, and TCRdb retains in-frame clones only, with some absent. Here the sample spans 100,000 to 150,000 clones, over 70% being singletons. The specimen sequenced was PBMCs. Source of these receptors: a woman aged 45-65 years in good health and CMV-seronegative.

The chain is built from TRBV7-8 and TRBJ2-7, with D maybe TRBD1 (5 bases). Germline CDR1 and CDR2: SGHVS and FQNEAQ. The CDR3 is made up of 15 amino acids. Deletions cut 3 bases from V and 6 bases from J, with 18 bases between. Here the CDR3 reads CASSLVKGRGLEQYF. The CDR3 bases are TGTGCCAGCAGCTTGGTCAAGGGGCGAGGTCTCGAGCAGTACTTC.

The genes are TRBV27 and TRBJ2-1, with 9 positions matching TRBD2. The CDR3 spans 15 residues. The germline V gene has CDR1 MNHEY and CDR2 SMNVEV (reference sequence). V gave up 5 bases and J gave up 3 bases; unmatched junction bases: 5. The CDR3 spells CASSISSGNYNEQFF. CDR3 in DNA: TGTGCCAGCAGTATCTCTAGCGGGAACTACAATGAGCAGTTCTTC.

The V and J genes are TRBV7-2 and TRBJ2-2; the match to TRBD2 covers 11 bases. Germline values: CDR1 SGHTA, CDR2 FQGNSA. Trimming at V came to 5 bases and at J to 3 bases, leaving 5 bases not matched to a gene. The length of the CDR3 is 16 residues. The chain's CDR3 is CASSALAGVHTGELFF. CDR3 DNA: TGTGCCAGCAGCGCACTAGCGGGAGTTCACACCGGGGAGCTGTTTTTT.

The gene calls are TRBV6-1 and TRBJ2-7; D unclear. Trimming shortened V by 1 base and J by 2 bases, and 6 bases separated the two germline ends. From germline, CDR1 is MNHNS and CDR2 SASEGT. This CDR3 has 13 amino acids. DNA for the CDR3: TGTGCCAGCAGTGAAGTAGCAGCCTACGAGCAGTACTTC. This gives the protein CASSEVAAYEQYF.

This chain connects TRBV18 to TRBJ2-1, with 10 bases lining up with TRBD2. CDR3 length: 17 residues. Trimming removed 1 base from V and 7 bases from J; junction bases left unmatched: 10. The germline V gene encodes CDR1 KGHSH and CDR2 LQKENI. The CDR3 bases are TGTGCCAGCTCACCACGGGCTAGCGGGAGCGCAGGGAATGAGCAGTTCTTC. Translating gives CASSPRASGSAGNEQFF.

This chain connects TRBV27 to TRBJ2-7; the D gene is possibly TRBD2 (6 bases). Germline CDR1 MNHEY, CDR2 SMNVEV (reference sequence). V was cut by 6 bases and J by 2 bases, with 11 bases left in between. The CDR3 consists of 13 residues. The CDR3 sequence is CASRGLNTYEQYF. The CDR3 nucleotides read TGTGCCAGCAGGGGACTGAATACCTACGAGCAGTACTTC.

V gene TRBV10-2 combines with J gene TRBJ2-6, with D unclear. The CDR3 has 14 residues. V lost 0 bases and J 4 bases, leaving 4 bases between the germline ends. Germline V lookup: CDR1 WSHSY, CDR2 SAAADI. The CDR3 nucleotides read TGCGCCAGCAGTGAGTCGGCAGGGGCCAACGTCCTGACTTTC. Its translation is CASSESAGANVLTF.

V and J are TRBV7-9 and TRBJ2-3; D is perhaps TRBD2 (7 bases). The CDR3 has 17 amino acids. V was trimmed by 1 base and J by 1 base, leaving 15 bases between them. CDR1 and CDR2 (germline): SEHNR, FQNEAQ (reference sequence). The CDR3 spells CASSLGEGDLRTDTQYF. CDR3 DNA: TGTGCCAGCAGCTTAGGGGAGGGGGACCTACGCACAGATACGCAGTATTTT.

The chain combines TRBV28 with TRBJ2-3; tentatively, D is TRBD2 (6 bases). CDR3 length: 13 amino acids. The V and J ends lost 6 bases and 4 bases respectively, with 11 bases between them. Germline lookup yields CDR1 MDHEN and CDR2 SYDVKM. The CDR3 sequence: CASRPTGADTQYF. CDR3 nucleotide sequence: TGTGCCAGCAGGCCGACGGGGGCAGATACGCAGTATTTT.

The chain is built from TRBV4-3 and TRBJ1-5; D is perhaps TRBD1 (5 bases). This CDR3 has 15 residues. Germline values: CDR1 LGHNA, CDR2 YSLEER. Trimming cost V 0 bases and J 5 bases, with 11 bases left between them. CDR3 bases: TGCGCCAGCAGCCAAGATATCCTAGGGGATCAGCCCCAGCATTTT. Encoded protein: CASSQDILGDQPQHF.

The rearrangement joins TRBV7-9 to TRBJ2-1, with 8 bases fitting TRBD1. V trimming: 1 base; J trimming: 2 bases; junction bases outside the gene matches: 4. This CDR3 has 16 residues. Germline CDR1 and CDR2: SEHNR and FQNEAQ (reference sequence). The CDR3 DNA reads TGTGCCAGCAGCTTAGAGGTACAGGGGGCCTACAATGAGCAGTTCTTC. It encodes CASSLEVQGAYNEQFF.

The chain is built from TRBV4-1 and TRBJ2-3; the match to TRBD2 covers 13 bases. This CDR3 contains 18 residues. The junction had 10 bases not matched to a gene; V was cut back by 4 bases and J by 3 bases. The germline V gene has CDR1 MGHRA and CDR2 YSYEKL. CDR3 DNA sequence: TGCGCCAGCAGCCCCCCTTTCGGGACTAGCGGGACTACAGATACGCAGTATTTT. This codes for CASSPPFGTSGTTDTQYF.

This clone appeared a few times. The chain couples TRBV19 to TRBJ1-1, with 9 bases that match TRBD1. This CDR3 has 15 amino acids. Germline V gene sequence: CDR1 LNHDA, CDR2 SQIVND (reference sequence). The V gene end was trimmed by 5 bases and the J gene end by 4 bases; junction bases not matched to a gene: 8. For the CDR3, the DNA is TGTGCCAGTAGTTTAGCACAGGGGGCAAGCACTGAAGCTTTCTTT. Encoded protein: CASSLAQGASTEAFF. The whole variable domain, remainder taken from reference TRBV19 and TRBJ1-1, is DGGITQSPKYLFRKEGQNVTLSCEQNLNHDAMYWYRQDPGQGLRLIYYSQIVNDFQKGDIAEGYSVSREKKESFPLTVTSAQKNPTAFYLCASSLAQGASTEAFFGQGTRLTVV.

The genes are TRBV27 and TRBJ2-2; 8 positions match TRBD2. In germline, CDR1 is MNHEY, CDR2 SMNVEV (reference sequence). The CDR3 has 16 residues. V trimming: 5 bases; J trimming: 7 bases; junction bases outside the gene matches: 12. The CDR3 reads CASSPLAGKGVGELFF. As DNA, the CDR3 is TGTGCCAGCAGTCCTTTAGCGGGAAAGGGGGTCGGGGAGCTGTTTTTT.